The clone carrying this T cell receptor (beta chain) showed up just a few times. Its specificity is unknown. Researchers ran the PCR with 60 Vbeta and 13 Jbeta primers. TCRdb's table, derived via immunoSEQ multiplex PCR, lists solely in-frame clones and lacks some. This repertoire shows approximately 210,000 clones, about 80% found once; its top ten account for about 9.4%. This CDR3 is built from 18 residues. V was clipped by 0 bases and J by 4 bases; unmatched bases: 14. CDR1 is LGHNA, CDR2 YNFKEQ, per germline. The sample is drawn from a study of cytomegalovirus exposure and HLA in healthy donors. Across the whole study: Sequencing of about 179 million T cells in an earlier analysis found 95 million to 120 million unique TCR beta sequences.

Overall study results and limits: Over 15,000 TCR beta sequences were associated with HLA alleles at 0.05 false discovery rate in a later analysis.

The specimen sequenced was PBMCs. The chain couples TRBV4-2 to TRBJ1-1; 7 nucleotides match TRBD1. The receptor was derived from a woman aged 50 to 60 in good health and CMV-seropositive. In DNA form, the CDR3 reads TGTGCCAGCAGCCAAGATATCGGGGCAGGGGGAGGTAGCACTGAAGCTTTCTTT. Protein: CASSQDIGAGGGSTEAFF.